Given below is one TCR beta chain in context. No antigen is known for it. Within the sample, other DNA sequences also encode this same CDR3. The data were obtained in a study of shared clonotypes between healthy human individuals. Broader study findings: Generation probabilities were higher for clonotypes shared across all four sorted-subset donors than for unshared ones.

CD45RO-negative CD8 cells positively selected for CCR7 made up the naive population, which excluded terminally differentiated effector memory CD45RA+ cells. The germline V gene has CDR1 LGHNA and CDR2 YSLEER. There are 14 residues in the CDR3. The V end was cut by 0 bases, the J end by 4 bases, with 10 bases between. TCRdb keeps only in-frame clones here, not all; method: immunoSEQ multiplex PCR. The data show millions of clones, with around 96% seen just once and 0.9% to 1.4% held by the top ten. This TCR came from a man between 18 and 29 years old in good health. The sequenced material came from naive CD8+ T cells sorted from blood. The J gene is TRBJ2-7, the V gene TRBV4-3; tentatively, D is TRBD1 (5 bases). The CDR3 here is CASSQDGAGYEQYF. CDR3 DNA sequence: TGCGCCAGCAGCCAAGATGGGGCTGGGTACGAGCAGTACTTC.